This T cell receptor beta chain emerged from a study of cytomegalovirus exposure and HLA in healthy donors. Study results and limitations: In an earlier analysis, most TCR beta V segments were productive about 87% or about 30% of the time. In a later analysis, specific HLA alleles were associated with under 20,000 TCR beta sequences at a 0.05 false discovery rate. Judged likely to be a sequencing artifact was a cluster of highly shared sequence variants.

Primers for the PCR totalled 60 Vbeta and 13 Jbeta. Libraries were prepared by immunoSEQ multiplex PCR; TCRdb keeps only in-frame clonotypes and omits some of them. The data show roughly 110,000 clones, 71% seen once. On this clone itself: Its antigen remains unknown.

With 6 bases clipped from V and 2 bases from J, the junction kept 5 bases outside the gene matches. This CDR3 has 14 amino acids. In germline, CDR1 is MNHEY, CDR2 SMNVEV (reference sequence). This rearrangement joins TRBV27 to TRBJ1-1; 8 bases map to TRBD1. Sequencing was carried out using PBMCs. The origin of this receptor is a female donor in good health and CMV-seronegative. CDR3 nucleotides: TGTGCCAGCAGCCGTGACAGGGGCAACACTGAAGCTTTCTTT. The encoded protein is CASSRDRGNTEAFF.